What follows are 5 T cell receptor beta chains derived from one specimen sequenced in a study of cytomegalovirus exposure and HLA in healthy donors. Use of 60 Vbeta and 13 Jbeta primers characterized the PCR. The data were produced by immunoSEQ multiplex PCR, yet TCRdb's version contains in-frame clones alone and is incomplete. Found here are more than 40,000 clones, roughly 51% of them singletons; the top ten hold around 6%. Source material: PBMCs. The source is a man between 60 and 75 years old in good health and CMV-seronegative.

The rearrangement joins TRBV2 to TRBJ1-2, with a weak D call TRBD1 (5 bases). V dropped 5 bases and J dropped 0 bases, with 7 bases sitting between them. Per the germline V gene, CDR1 is SNHLY and CDR2 is FYNNEI. CDR3 size: 13 residues. The CDR3 spells CASSSRANYGYTF. DNA of the CDR3: TGTGCCAGCAGTTCCAGGGCTAACTATGGCTACACCTTC.

J is TRBJ2-1 and V is TRBV2, with TRBD2 matching 11 bases. The germline CDR1 and CDR2 sequences are SNHLY and FYNNEI. V lost 0 bases to trimming and J lost 9 bases; unmatched junction nucleotides: 4. This CDR3 has 15 residues. CDR3 bases: TGTGCCAGCAGTGAAGCGCTAGCGGGAGGTGGTGAGCAGTTCTTC. It yields the protein CASSEALAGGGEQFF.

The J gene is TRBJ2-1, the V gene TRBV6-6, with 7 positions matching TRBD1. Germline CDR1 MNHNY, CDR2 SVGAGI (reference sequence). V was pared by 4 bases and J by 0 bases, with 3 bases of the junction left unmatched. The CDR3 extends over 15 amino acids. CDR3 bases: TGTGCCAGCAGTTTGACAGGGAGCTCCTACAATGAGCAGTTCTTC. This translates into CASSLTGSSYNEQFF.

The chain joins TRBV25-1 to TRBJ2-6; 8 nucleotides agree with TRBD1. Germline V gene data show CDR1 as MGHDK and CDR2 as SYGVNS. This CDR3 region has 18 residues. V was clipped by 2 bases and J by 3 bases; unmatched bases: 9. The CDR3 nucleotides read TGTGCCAGCAGTGAAGGAGCCAGGGGGCTAATTGGGGCCAACGTCCTGACTTTC. This sequence encodes CASSEGARGLIGANVLTF.

This clone appeared a few times. J is TRBJ2-7 and V is TRBV27; tentatively, D is TRBD2 (7 bases). The CDR3 length is 14 residues. Germline loops: CDR1 MNHEY, CDR2 SMNVEV (reference sequence). The germline V and J ends were trimmed by 2 bases and 3 bases, with 11 bases remaining between them. CDR3 sequence (DNA): TGTGCCAGCAGTTTAAGGGGGGGACTCTACGAGCAGTACTTC. This gives the protein CASSLRGGLYEQYF.